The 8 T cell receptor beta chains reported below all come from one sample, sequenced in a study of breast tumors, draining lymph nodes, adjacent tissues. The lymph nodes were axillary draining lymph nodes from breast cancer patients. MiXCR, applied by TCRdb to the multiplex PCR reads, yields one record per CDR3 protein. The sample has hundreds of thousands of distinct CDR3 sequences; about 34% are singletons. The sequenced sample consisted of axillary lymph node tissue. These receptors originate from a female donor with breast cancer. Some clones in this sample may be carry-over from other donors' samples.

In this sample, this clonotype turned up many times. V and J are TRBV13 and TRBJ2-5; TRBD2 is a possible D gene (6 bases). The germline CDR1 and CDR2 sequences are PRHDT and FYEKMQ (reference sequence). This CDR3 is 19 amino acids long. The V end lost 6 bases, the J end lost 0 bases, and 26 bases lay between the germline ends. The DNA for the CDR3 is TGTGCCAGCAGTTTAAGACCCCCAGGGCTTGGGGGGTACCAAGAGACCCAGTACTTC. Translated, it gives CASSLRPPGLGGYQETQYF.

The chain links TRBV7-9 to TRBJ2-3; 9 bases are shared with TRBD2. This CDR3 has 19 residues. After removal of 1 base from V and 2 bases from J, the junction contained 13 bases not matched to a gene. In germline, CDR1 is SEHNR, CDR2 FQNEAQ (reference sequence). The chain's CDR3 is CASSLEGLAGNRATDTQYF. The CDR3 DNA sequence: TGTGCCAGCAGCTTAGAAGGCCTAGCGGGAAACCGGGCCACAGATACGCAGTATTTT.

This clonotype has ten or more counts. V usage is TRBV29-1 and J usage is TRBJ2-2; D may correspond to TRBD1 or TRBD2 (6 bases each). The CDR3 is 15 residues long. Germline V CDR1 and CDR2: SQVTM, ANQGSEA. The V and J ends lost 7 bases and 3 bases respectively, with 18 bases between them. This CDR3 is CSAGGGRGHTGELFF. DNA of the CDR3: TGCAGCGCCGGAGGGGGAAGGGGTCACACCGGGGAGCTGTTTTTT.

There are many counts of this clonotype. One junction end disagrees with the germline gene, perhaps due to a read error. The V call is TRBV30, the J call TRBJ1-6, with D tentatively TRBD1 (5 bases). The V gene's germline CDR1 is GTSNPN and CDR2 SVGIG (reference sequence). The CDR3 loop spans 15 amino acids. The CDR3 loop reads CARSPAGGSRSPLHF. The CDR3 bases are TGTGCCAGGAGCCCGGCCGGGGGAAGTCGTTCACCCCTCCACTTT.

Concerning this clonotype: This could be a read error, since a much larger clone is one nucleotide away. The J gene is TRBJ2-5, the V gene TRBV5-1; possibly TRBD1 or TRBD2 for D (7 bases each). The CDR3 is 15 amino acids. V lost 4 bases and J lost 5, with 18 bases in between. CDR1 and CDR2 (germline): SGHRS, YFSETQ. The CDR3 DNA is TGCGCCAGCAGCGCAGGGGGGGGCCGGGGGGAGACCCAGTACTTC. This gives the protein CASSAGGGRGETQYF.

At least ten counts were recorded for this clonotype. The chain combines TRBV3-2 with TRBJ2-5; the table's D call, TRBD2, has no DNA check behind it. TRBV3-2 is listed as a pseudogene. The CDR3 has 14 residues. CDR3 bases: TGTGCCGGAGGATTCTCTGTGTACCAAGAGACCCAGTACTTC. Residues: CAGGFSVYQETQYF.

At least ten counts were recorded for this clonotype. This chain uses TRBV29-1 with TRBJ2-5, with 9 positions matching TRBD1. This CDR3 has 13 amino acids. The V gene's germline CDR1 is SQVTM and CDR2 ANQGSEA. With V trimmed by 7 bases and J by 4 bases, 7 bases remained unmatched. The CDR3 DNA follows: TGCAGCGCGGACAGGGGACGGCGAGAGACCCAGTACTTC. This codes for CSADRGRRETQYF.

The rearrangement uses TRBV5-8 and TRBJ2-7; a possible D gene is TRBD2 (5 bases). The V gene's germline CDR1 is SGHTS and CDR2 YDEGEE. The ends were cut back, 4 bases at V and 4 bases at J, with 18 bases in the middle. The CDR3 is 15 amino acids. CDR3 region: CASSSFEAGGYEQYF. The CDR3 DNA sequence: TGTGCCAGCAGCAGTTTTGAGGCTGGCGGGTACGAGCAGTACTTC. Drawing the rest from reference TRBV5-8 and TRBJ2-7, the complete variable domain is EAGVTQSPTHLIKTRGQQATLRCSPISGHTSVYWYQQALGLGLQFLLWYDEGEERNRGNFPPRFSGRQFPNYSSELNVNALELEDSALYLCASSSFEAGGYEQYFGPGTRLTVT.